This TCR beta chain was identified in a study of CXCR3-negative and CXCR3-positive naive CD8 T cells. For the study at large: Overall TRB read output was 120 million to 150 million, and each library contained about 1.5 +/- 0.3 million reads.

As concerns this clonotype: What it recognizes is unknown.

5' RACE that incorporated UMI labels was used to prepare the TRB cDNA libraries. For each CDR3 protein, TCRdb gives one entry from its re-call of the 5' RACE reads, without DNA. This sample's clone table lists about 24,000 distinct CDR3 sequences. Study-level results: A higher hydrophobicity marked the TRB CDR3s of CXCR3-positive naive cells versus CXCR3-negative naive cells.

The CDR3 extends over 14 amino acids. The chain links TRBV12-3 or TRBV12-4 to TRBJ2-1. Sequenced input: naive CXCR3- CD8+ T cells from blood. Subset specified: CD45RO-CCR7+CD27+CD95- naive CD8+ T cells lacking CXCR3 (TNR3-). This receptor was taken from a human donor in good health. Some clones in this sample may be carry-over from other donors' samples. The CDR3: CASSYTASYNEQFF.